The subject of this entry is one T cell receptor beta chain. The data stem from a study of cytomegalovirus exposure and HLA in healthy donors. This CDR3 comprises 17 residues. V shed 4 bases, J shed 1 base, and the junction held 8 bases outside the gene matches. CDR1 SGHRS and CDR2 YFSETQ come from the germline V gene. The PCR had 60 Vbeta and 13 Jbeta primers. Original handling: In a later analysis, 60 million to 90 million unique TCR beta chains included roughly 11 million shared by two or more donors. Here immunoSEQ multiplex PCR was the method, and the copy in TCRdb shows in-frame clones only, minus some. V and J calls and clone size come straight from that table; D and trimming were deduced from the DNA. There are more than 45,000 clones in the sample; 72% occur only once, and just under 6.5% lies in the top ten.

Source material: PBMCs. This receptor was taken from a man in his thirties or forties in good health and CMV-seronegative. V and J are TRBV5-1 and TRBJ2-3; 11 nucleotides agree with TRBD2. CDR3 amino acids: CASSGTSGTGGTDTQYF. The CDR3 nucleotides read TGCGCCAGCAGCGGGACTAGCGGAACGGGTGGCACAGATACGCAGTATTTT.